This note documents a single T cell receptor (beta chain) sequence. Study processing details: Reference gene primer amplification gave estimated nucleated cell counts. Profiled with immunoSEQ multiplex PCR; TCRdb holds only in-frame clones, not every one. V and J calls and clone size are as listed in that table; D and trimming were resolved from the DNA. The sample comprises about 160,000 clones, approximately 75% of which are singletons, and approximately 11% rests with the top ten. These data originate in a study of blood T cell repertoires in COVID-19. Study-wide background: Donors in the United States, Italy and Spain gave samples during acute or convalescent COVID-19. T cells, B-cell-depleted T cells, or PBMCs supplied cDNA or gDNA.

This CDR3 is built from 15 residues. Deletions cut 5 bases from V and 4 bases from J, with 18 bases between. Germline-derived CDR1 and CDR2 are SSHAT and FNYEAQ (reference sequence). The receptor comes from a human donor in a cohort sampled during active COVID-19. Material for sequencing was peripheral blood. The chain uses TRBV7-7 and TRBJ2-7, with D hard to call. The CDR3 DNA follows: TGTGCCAGCAGCCCGAGCCTCACCTCTAGTTACGAGCAGTACTTC. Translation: CASSPSLTSSYEQYF.